Shown below are 21 T cell receptor beta chains from a single sample sequenced in a study of technical replicates of blood from a few donors. The protocol was immunoSEQ multiplex PCR, while the TCRdb copy is restricted to in-frame clones and leaves out a portion. The sample has some 79,000 clones, 91% seen once; the top ten hold around 0.37%. Sequencing was performed on T cells isolated from PBMCs. All receptors derive from a human donor in good health. Some clones in this sample may be carry-over from other donors' samples.

The V call is TRBV19, the J call TRBJ1-1; no definite D call. The CDR3 is made up of 12 amino acids. Germline values: CDR1 LNHDA, CDR2 SQIVND (reference sequence). Trimming pared 7 bases from V and 3 bases from J, leaving 9 bases between. The CDR3 loop is CASNAGYTEAFF. CDR3 sequence (DNA): TGTGCCAGTAATGCGGGATACACTGAAGCTTTCTTT.

V and J are TRBV11-3 and TRBJ1-1, with no clear D. From germline, CDR1 is SGHNT and CDR2 YENEEA. This CDR3 region has 13 residues. Trimming removed 3 bases from V and 4 bases from J, with 9 bases in between. The CDR3 DNA is TGTGCCAGCAGCTTTCAGGCCAGCACTGAAGCTTTCTTT. It encodes CASSFQASTEAFF.

This chain connects TRBV5-4 to TRBJ1-1; D remains ambiguous. The CDR3 sequence is 12 residues long. Trimming took off 5 bases at V and 2 bases at J, with 7 bases between the two ends. Germline V gives CDR1 SGHNT, CDR2 YYREEE (reference sequence). The CDR3 region has the DNA TGTGCCAGCAGTTGGAGAAACACTGAAGCTTTCTTT. This translates into CASSWRNTEAFF.

The chain combines TRBV19 with TRBJ2-7, with 8 positions matching TRBD1. This CDR3 is built from 15 residues. V lost 5 bases and J lost 3; bases outside the gene matches: 9. Germline V CDR1 and CDR2: LNHDA, SQIVND (reference sequence). The CDR3 loop reads CASSARQGFYYEQYF. Here the CDR3 DNA reads TGTGCCAGTAGTGCAAGACAGGGGTTTTACTACGAGCAGTACTTC.

This clone was seen only a few times. V is TRBV10-3 and J is TRBJ1-1; D not certain. The CDR3 covers 12 residues. CDR1 ENHRY and CDR2 SYGVKD come from the germline V gene. Trimming left V 10 bases short and J 8 bases short, with 17 bases between. CDR3 DNA: TGTGCCACCCTACGAGGCGAGCGCGAAGCTTTCTTT. This gives the protein CATLRGEREAFF.

The V call is TRBV5-4, the J call TRBJ2-1, with 7 bases matching TRBD2. V shed 5 bases and J 5 bases; nucleotides not matched to a gene: 4. The CDR3 spans 13 residues. Per the germline V gene, CDR1 is SGHNT and CDR2 is YYREEE (reference sequence). The CDR3: CASRAGANNEQFF. The CDR3 nucleotides are TGTGCCAGCAGGGCGGGAGCTAACAATGAGCAGTTCTTC.

V and J are TRBV30 and TRBJ2-7; the match to TRBD2 covers 7 bases. The V gene end was trimmed by 2 bases and the J gene end by 0 bases; junction bases not matched to a gene: 25. CDR1 is GTSNPN, CDR2 SVGIG, per germline (reference sequence). The CDR3 totals 21 residues. The CDR3 coding sequence is TGTGCCTGGAGTCTCCCCCCGGTGGGTCAGGGACTACGAAGGAGCTCCTACGAGCAGTACTTC. Its protein product is CAWSLPPVGQGLRRSSYEQYF.

The chain uses TRBV19 and TRBJ1-2; the D is unclear. Germline assignment: CDR1 LNHDA and CDR2 SQIVND (reference sequence). The V gene lost 3 bases and the J gene lost 2 bases, with 10 bases spanning the gap. The CDR3 sequence is 14 residues long. CDR3 in amino acids: CASSIGRENYGYTF. The DNA for the CDR3 is TGTGCCAGTAGTATTGGGCGGGAGAACTATGGCTACACCTTC.

V gene TRBV5-6 combines with J gene TRBJ2-2; D unresolved. The germline V gene encodes CDR1 SGHDT and CDR2 YYEEEE. The germline V and J ends were trimmed by 2 bases and 2 bases, with 10 bases remaining between them. The CDR3 contains 15 residues. Written as DNA, the CDR3 is TGTGCCAGCAGCTTCAAACAGATAAACACCGGGGAGCTGTTTTTT. Its protein is CASSFKQINTGELFF. Full variable domain (rest looked up from reference TRBV5-6 and TRBJ2-2): DAGVTQSPTHLIKTRGQQVTLRCSPKSGHDTVSWYQQALGQGPQFIFQYYEEEERQRGNFPDRFSGHQFPNYSSELNVNALLLGDSALYLCASSFKQINTGELFFGEGSRLTVL.

The chain combines TRBV19 with TRBJ2-3; 7 bases align to TRBD2. The ends lost 9 bases at V and 1 base at J; junction bases unmatched: 10. The germline V gene has CDR1 LNHDA and CDR2 SQIVND (reference sequence). The CDR3 length is 15 residues. The CDR3 is CASSSRSGGTDTQYF. Here the CDR3 DNA reads TGTGCCAGCTCATCCAGGAGCGGGGGCACAGATACGCAGTATTTT.

This chain joins TRBV15 and TRBJ2-2; possible D gene TRBD1, 7 bases. The germline V gene has CDR1 LNHNV and CDR2 YYDKDF (reference sequence). Trimming took off 4 bases at V and 6 bases at J, with 18 bases between the two ends. The CDR3 has 16 residues. CDR3 in DNA: TGTGCCACCAGCACTGAGGAGGGGGCGACAGCCGGGGAGCTGTTTTTT. It is translated as CATSTEEGATAGELFF.

The chain employs TRBV9 and TRBJ2-7; 14 bases map to TRBD2. Germline CDR1 reads SGDLS; CDR2 reads YYNGEE. The CDR3 has 14 amino acids. J lost 5 bases, V lost 4 bases, and 2 bases had no gene match. CDR3 loop: CASSTGLAGDEQYF. The DNA of the CDR3 is TGTGCCAGCAGCACGGGACTAGCGGGAGACGAGCAGTACTTC.

This chain uses TRBV7-2 with TRBJ2-2; the match to TRBD2 covers 10 bases. Germline trimming cut 1 base from V and 1 base from J; bases unmatched to any gene: 0. CDR3 size: 16 residues. Germline V gene sequence: CDR1 SGHTA, CDR2 FQGNSA. As DNA, the CDR3 is TGTGCCAGCAGCTTAGTAGCGGGAGGGAACACCGGGGAGCTGTTTTTT. This sequence encodes CASSLVAGGNTGELFF.

The chain employs TRBV28 and TRBJ1-4; D ambiguous. The V and J ends lost 1 base and 0 bases respectively, with 6 bases between them. Germline loops: CDR1 MDHEN, CDR2 SYDVKM. The length of the CDR3 is 15 residues. This CDR3 reads CASSLSYATNEKLFF. The CDR3 nucleotides are TGTGCCAGCAGTTTATCCTATGCAACTAATGAAAAACTGTTTTTT.

The chain has TRBV13 and TRBJ2-1; D might be TRBD2 (5 bases). Trimming cost V 5 bases and J 7 bases, with 18 bases left between them. The germline gives CDR1 PRHDT, CDR2 FYEKMQ (reference sequence). This CDR3 contains 15 residues. CDR3: CASSPWAERVNEQFF. As DNA, the CDR3 is TGTGCCAGCAGCCCCTGGGCAGAGAGGGTAAATGAGCAGTTCTTC.

The genes are TRBV9 and TRBJ2-7; TRBD1 agrees at 9 bases. CDR3 length: 14 residues. The V gene's germline CDR1 is SGDLS and CDR2 YYNGEE. After removal of 2 bases from V and 6 bases from J, the junction contained 6 bases not matched to a gene. As DNA, the CDR3 is TGTGCCAGCAGCGTGGGACAGGGAAATGGCGAGCAGTACTTC. It is translated as CASSVGQGNGEQYF.

CDR3 amino acids: CASSPGTRSYEQYF. For the CDR3, the DNA is TGTGCCAGCAGCCCCGGGACTAGGTCCTACGAGCAGTACTTC. This chain links TRBV27 with TRBJ2-7; TRBD2 agrees at 8 bases. V dropped 6 bases and J dropped 1; count of bases not matched to a gene: 5. This CDR3 region has 14 residues. The germline V gene encodes CDR1 MNHEY and CDR2 SMNVEV (reference sequence).

The rearrangement links TRBV28 to TRBJ2-1, with a tentative D call TRBD2 (6 bases). Germline CDR1 MDHEN, CDR2 SYDVKM. The CDR3 totals 15 residues. Trimming took off 2 bases at V and 9 bases at J, with 17 bases between the two ends. CDR3 amino acids: CASSLISGGHIEQFF. The CDR3 nucleotides are TGTGCCAGCAGTTTAATTAGCGGAGGGCATATTGAGCAGTTCTTC.

The rearrangement uses TRBV30 and TRBJ1-5; D perhaps matches TRBD1 (6 bases). In germline, CDR1 is GTSNPN, CDR2 SVGIG (reference sequence). V gave up 4 bases and J gave up 5 bases, with 24 bases separating them. CDR3 length equals 17 residues. The CDR3 nucleotides read TGTGCCTGGACAGGACAGTCTGCCGATCCATTCTATCAGCCCCAGCATTTT. Its translation: CAWTGQSADPFYQPQHF. The variable domain in full, with the rest retrieved from reference TRBV30 and TRBJ1-5, is SQTIHQWPATLVQPVGSPLSLECTVEGTSNPNLYWYRQAAGRGLQLLFYSVGIGQISSEVPQNLSASRPQDRQFILSSKKLLLSDSGFYLCAWTGQSADPFYQPQHFGDGTRLSIL.

The chain combines TRBV28 with TRBJ2-6; D gene unclear. Germline CDR1 reads MDHEN; CDR2 reads SYDVKM. The ends were cut back, 7 bases at V and 0 bases at J, with 4 bases in the middle. The CDR3 consists of 13 residues. The CDR3 DNA reads TGTGCCAGCATTAACTCTGGGGCCAACGTCCTGACTTTC. It yields the protein CASINSGANVLTF.

This rearrangement joins TRBV19 to TRBJ2-5; 7 bases map to TRBD2. Germline V gene sequence: CDR1 LNHDA, CDR2 SQIVND (reference sequence). J gave up 5 bases and V 3 bases, and 6 bases lay outside the gene matches. This CDR3 spans 14 amino acids. The CDR3 protein is CASSIWREMETQYF. The CDR3 nucleotides are TGTGCCAGTAGTATTTGGCGGGAGATGGAGACCCAGTACTTC. Using reference TRBV19 and TRBJ2-5 for the parts outside the CDR3, the full variable domain is DGGITQSPKYLFRKEGQNVTLSCEQNLNHDAMYWYRQDPGQGLRLIYYSQIVNDFQKGDIAEGYSVSREKKESFPLTVTSAQKNPTAFYLCASSIWREMETQYFGPGTRLLVL.